The 8 T cell receptor beta chains reported below all come from one sample, sequenced in a study of blood T cell repertoires in COVID-19. Data came from immunoSEQ multiplex PCR; TCRdb stores just in-frame clones and leaves some out. Found here are roughly 130,000 clones, approximately 80% of them singletons; the top ten hold over 9%. Sequenced input: peripheral blood. These receptors all stem from a woman aged 55-69 years with acute or convalescent COVID-19.

This CDR3 reads CASSLSTSGGNTGELFF. DNA of the CDR3: TGTGCCAGCAGCCTCTCGACTAGCGGGGGTAACACCGGGGAGCTGTTTTTT. This chain connects TRBV7-9 to TRBJ2-2; 12 bases match TRBD2. J lost 2 bases, V lost 5 bases, and 6 bases had no gene match. This CDR3 spans 17 amino acids. Per the germline V gene, CDR1 is SEHNR and CDR2 is FQNEAQ (reference sequence).

This clone was seen only a few times. V usage is TRBV5-5 and J usage is TRBJ2-2; TRBD2 aligns across 9 bases. The V segment lost 2 bases and the J segment 4 bases; nucleotides outside the gene matches: 3. The length of the CDR3 is 15 residues. CDR1 and CDR2 from the germline V gene are SGHKS and YYEKEE (reference sequence). The CDR3 DNA reads TGTGCCAGCAGCTTCCAGACTAGCGGCACCGGGGAGCTGTTTTTT. Protein product: CASSFQTSGTGELFF.

The rearrangement uses TRBV2 and TRBJ1-6; a possible D gene is TRBD1 (6 bases). The ends were cut back, 4 bases at V and 0 bases at J, with 10 bases in the middle. Germline V lookup: CDR1 SNHLY, CDR2 FYNNEI. The CDR3 consists of 16 residues. CDR3 nucleotides: TGTGCCAGCAGTGTGGGGGACATCTCCTATAATTCACCCCTCCACTTT. It translates to CASSVGDISYNSPLHF.

This chain links TRBV12-3 or TRBV12-4 with TRBJ1-1, with 9 nucleotides matching TRBD1. The junction had 7 bases not matched to a gene; V was cut back by 5 bases and J by 9 bases. The CDR3 runs 13 residues. CDR3 in amino acids: CASSLIQGAQAFF. The CDR3 DNA reads as TGTGCCAGCAGTCTGATACAGGGGGCGCAAGCTTTCTTT.

CDR3 nucleotide sequence: TGTGCCAGCTCCCCCACCCGGACAGGAGGCAATGAGCAGTTCTTC. Encoded protein: CASSPTRTGGNEQFF. This chain uses TRBV18 with TRBJ2-1; 7 nucleotides align to TRBD1. Germline V gene lookup returns CDR1 KGHSH and CDR2 LQKENI. This CDR3 region has 15 residues. J was trimmed by 6 bases and V by 6 bases; bases with no gene match: 11.

The count of this clone is one. V is TRBV19 and J is TRBJ2-2; D might be TRBD1 (7 bases). Germline V CDR1 and CDR2: LNHDA, SQIVND (reference sequence). CDR3 size: 15 residues. The germline V and J ends were trimmed by 6 bases and 6 bases, with 17 bases remaining between them. The chain's CDR3 is CASRIEGRGAGELFF. The CDR3 DNA sequence: TGTGCCAGTAGGATTGAGGGCAGGGGGGCCGGGGAGCTGTTTTTT. Variable domain in full (rest from reference TRBV19 and TRBJ2-2): DGGITQSPKYLFRKEGQNVTLSCEQNLNHDAMYWYRQDPGQGLRLIYYSQIVNDFQKGDIAEGYSVSREKKESFPLTVTSAQKNPTAFYLCASRIEGRGAGELFFGEGSRLTVL.

The CDR3 protein is CASSLGLRGTDTQYF. The DNA of the CDR3 is TGTGCCAGCAGCTTGGGTCTGAGGGGCACAGATACGCAGTATTTT. The V and J genes are TRBV5-4 and TRBJ2-3; a possible D gene is TRBD2 (5 bases). Looked up from germline, CDR1 is SGHNT and CDR2 is YYREEE (reference sequence). The CDR3 length is 15 residues. V lost 0 bases, J lost 1 base, and 9 bases lay in between.

This chain links TRBV27 with TRBJ1-2; no clear D gene. The V end was cut by 6 bases, the J end by 7 bases, with 18 bases between. The CDR3 totals 14 residues. Germline V gives CDR1 MNHEY, CDR2 SMNVEV (reference sequence). The CDR3 spells CASSSPRARGGYTF. CDR3 nucleotide sequence: TGTGCCAGCAGCTCCCCGCGAGCCCGCGGTGGCTACACCTTC.